This TCR beta chain derives from a study of blood T cell repertoires in COVID-19. Trimming shortened V by 8 bases and J by 8 bases, and 22 bases separated the two germline ends. The CDR3 is 15 residues long. Germline V CDR1 and CDR2: MNHEY, SVGAGI. Authors' analysis steps: Estimates of nucleated cell counts were drawn from the amplification of reference gene primers. Clones were sequenced by immunoSEQ multiplex PCR, and TCRdb holds only the in-frame ones, with some missing. V, J and clone size derive from that table, while D and trimming were established from the DNA sequence. This sample yields approximately 250,000 clones, of which around 80% are seen a single time; 15% belongs to the top ten. Cohort assignment relied on participant-reported clinical history. Recovered participants had two consecutive negative NP/OP PCR tests, healthcare professional clearance, or symptom resolution.

This sequence joins TRBV6-5 and TRBJ2-1; maybe TRBD2 (6 bases). The sequence was collected from a man aged 35-49 years who had recovered from COVID-19. Input material: PBMCs or T cells enriched from blood (not recorded which). DNA of the CDR3: TGTGCCAGCTCAGTTGGGGCGGGAATGACGGATGAGCAGTTCTTC. The encoded protein is CASSVGAGMTDEQFF.